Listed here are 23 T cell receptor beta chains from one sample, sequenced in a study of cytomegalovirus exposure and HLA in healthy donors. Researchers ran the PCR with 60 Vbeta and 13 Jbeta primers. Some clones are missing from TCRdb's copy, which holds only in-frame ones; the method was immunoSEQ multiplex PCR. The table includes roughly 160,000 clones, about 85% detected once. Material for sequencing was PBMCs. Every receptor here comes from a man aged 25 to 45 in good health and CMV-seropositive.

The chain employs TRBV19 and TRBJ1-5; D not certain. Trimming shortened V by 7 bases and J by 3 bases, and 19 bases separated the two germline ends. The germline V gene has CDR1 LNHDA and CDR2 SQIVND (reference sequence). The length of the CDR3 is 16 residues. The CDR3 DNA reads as TGTGCCAGTACCAAATATAGGTCCGGGGTCAATCAGCCCCAGCATTTT. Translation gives CASTKYRSGVNQPQHF.

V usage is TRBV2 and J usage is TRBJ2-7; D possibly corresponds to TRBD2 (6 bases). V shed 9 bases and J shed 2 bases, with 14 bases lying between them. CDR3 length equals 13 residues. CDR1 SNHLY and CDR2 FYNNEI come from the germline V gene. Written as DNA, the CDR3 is TGTGCCAGTCTGGAGGGAGACACCTACGAGCAGTACGTC. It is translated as CASLEGDTYEQYV.

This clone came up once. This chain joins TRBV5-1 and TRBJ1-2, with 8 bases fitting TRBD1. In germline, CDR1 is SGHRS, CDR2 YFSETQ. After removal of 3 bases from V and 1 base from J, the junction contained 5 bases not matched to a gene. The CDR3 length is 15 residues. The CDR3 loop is CASSYGQGRNYGYTF. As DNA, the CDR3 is TGCGCCAGCAGCTATGGACAGGGTCGTAACTATGGCTACACCTTC.

The CDR3 reads CASSADAAYEQYV. The CDR3 nucleotides read TGTGCCAGCAGCGCGGATGCAGCCTACGAGCAGTACGTC. This chain links TRBV6-1 with TRBJ2-7, with no clear D. The CDR3 covers 13 residues. Germline loops: CDR1 MNHNS, CDR2 SASEGT. V lost 6 bases, J lost 2 bases, and 11 bases lay in between.

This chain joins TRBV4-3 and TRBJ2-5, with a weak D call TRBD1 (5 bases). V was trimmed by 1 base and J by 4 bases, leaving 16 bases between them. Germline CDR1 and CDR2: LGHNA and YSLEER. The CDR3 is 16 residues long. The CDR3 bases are TGCGCCAGCAGCCAAGGCTTCAGGGTGTTATCAGAGACCCAGTACTTC. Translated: CASSQGFRVLSETQYF.

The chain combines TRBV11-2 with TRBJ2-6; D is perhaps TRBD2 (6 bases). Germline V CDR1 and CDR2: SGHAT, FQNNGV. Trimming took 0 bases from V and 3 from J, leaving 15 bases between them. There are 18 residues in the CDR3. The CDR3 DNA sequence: TGTGCCAGCAGCTTAGAGCGGGACGTTTTGGGTGGGGCCAACGTCCTGACTTTC. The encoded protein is CASSLERDVLGGANVLTF. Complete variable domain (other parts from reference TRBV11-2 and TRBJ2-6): EAGVAQSPRYKIIEKRQSVAFWCNPISGHATLYWYQQILGQGPKLLIQFQNNGVVDDSQLPKDRFSAERLKGVDSTLKIQPAKLEDSAVYLCASSLERDVLGGANVLTFGAGSRLTVL.

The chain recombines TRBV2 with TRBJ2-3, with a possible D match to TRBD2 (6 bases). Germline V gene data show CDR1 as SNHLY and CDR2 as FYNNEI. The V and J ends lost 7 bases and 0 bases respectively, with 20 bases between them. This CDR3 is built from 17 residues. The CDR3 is CASIEEESGQSTDTQYF. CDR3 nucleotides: TGTGCCAGCATAGAGGAAGAGAGCGGGCAAAGCACAGATACGCAGTATTTT.

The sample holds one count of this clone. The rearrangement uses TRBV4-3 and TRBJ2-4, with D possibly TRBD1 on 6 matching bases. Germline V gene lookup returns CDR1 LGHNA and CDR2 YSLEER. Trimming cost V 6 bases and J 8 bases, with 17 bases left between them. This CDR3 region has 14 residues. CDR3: CASSQAGRGHIQYF. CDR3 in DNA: TGCGCCAGCAGTCAGGCTGGCAGGGGCCACATTCAGTACTTC.

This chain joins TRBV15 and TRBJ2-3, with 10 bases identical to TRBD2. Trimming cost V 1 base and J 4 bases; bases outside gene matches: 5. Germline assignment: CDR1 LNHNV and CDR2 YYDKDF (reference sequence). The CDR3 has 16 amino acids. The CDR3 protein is CATSRGIAGGSDTQYF. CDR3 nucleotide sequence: TGTGCCACCAGCAGAGGAATAGCGGGAGGATCAGATACGCAGTATTTT.

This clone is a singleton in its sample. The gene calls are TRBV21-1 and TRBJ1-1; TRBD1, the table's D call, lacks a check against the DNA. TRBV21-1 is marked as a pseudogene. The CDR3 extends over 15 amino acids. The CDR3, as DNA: TGTGCCACCCGTGGACAGACAGGGGTGAACACTGAAGCTTTCTTT. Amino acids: CATRGQTGVNTEAFF.

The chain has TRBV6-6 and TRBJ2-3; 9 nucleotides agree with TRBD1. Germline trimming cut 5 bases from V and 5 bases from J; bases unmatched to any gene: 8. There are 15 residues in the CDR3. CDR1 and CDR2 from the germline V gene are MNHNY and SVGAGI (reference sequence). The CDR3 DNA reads TGTGCCAGCAGTCTTCGACAGGGGGTTTTAGATACGCAGTATTTT. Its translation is CASSLRQGVLDTQYF.

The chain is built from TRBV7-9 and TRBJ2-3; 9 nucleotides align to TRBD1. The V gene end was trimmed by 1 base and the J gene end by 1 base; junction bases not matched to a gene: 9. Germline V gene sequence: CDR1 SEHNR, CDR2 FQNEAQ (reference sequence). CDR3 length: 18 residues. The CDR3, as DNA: TGTGCCAGCAGCTTAGAGGGGGAATGGACAGGGGGCACAGATACGCAGTATTTT. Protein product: CASSLEGEWTGGTDTQYF.

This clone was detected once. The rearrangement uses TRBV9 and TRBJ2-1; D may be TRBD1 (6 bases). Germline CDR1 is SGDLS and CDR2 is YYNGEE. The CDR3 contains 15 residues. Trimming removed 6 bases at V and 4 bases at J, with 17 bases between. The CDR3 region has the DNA TGTGCCAGCACCTCAGCCGGGACACAATACAATGAGCAGTTCTTC. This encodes CASTSAGTQYNEQFF.

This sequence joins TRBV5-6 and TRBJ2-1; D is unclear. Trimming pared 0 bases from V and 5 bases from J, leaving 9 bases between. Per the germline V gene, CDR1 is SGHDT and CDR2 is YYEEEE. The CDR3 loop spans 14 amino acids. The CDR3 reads CASSLGGLHNEQFF. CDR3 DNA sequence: TGTGCCAGCAGCTTGGGTGGGCTACACAATGAGCAGTTCTTC. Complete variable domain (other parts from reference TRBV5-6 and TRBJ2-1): DAGVTQSPTHLIKTRGQQVTLRCSPKSGHDTVSWYQQALGQGPQFIFQYYEEEERQRGNFPDRFSGHQFPNYSSELNVNALLLGDSALYLCASSLGGLHNEQFFGPGTRLTVL.

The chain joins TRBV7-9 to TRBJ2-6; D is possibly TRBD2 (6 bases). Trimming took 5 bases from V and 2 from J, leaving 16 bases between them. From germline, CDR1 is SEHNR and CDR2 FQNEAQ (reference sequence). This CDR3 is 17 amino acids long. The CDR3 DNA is TGTGCCAGCAGCGGTATAGGACCGGGAGCTGGGGCCAACGTCCTGACTTTC. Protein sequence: CASSGIGPGAGANVLTF.

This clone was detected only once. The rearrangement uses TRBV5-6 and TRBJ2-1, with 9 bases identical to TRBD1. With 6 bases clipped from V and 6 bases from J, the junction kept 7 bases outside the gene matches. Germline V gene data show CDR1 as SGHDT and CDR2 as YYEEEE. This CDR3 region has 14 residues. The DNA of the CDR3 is TGTGCCAGCACCTGGACAGGGGCTCCCAATGAGCAGTTCTTC. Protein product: CASTWTGAPNEQFF.

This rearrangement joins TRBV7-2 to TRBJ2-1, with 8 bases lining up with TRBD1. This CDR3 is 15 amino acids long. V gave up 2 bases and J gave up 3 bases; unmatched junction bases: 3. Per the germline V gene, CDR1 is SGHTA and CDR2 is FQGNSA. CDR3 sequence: CASSLLGQGYNEQFF. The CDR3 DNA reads TGTGCCAGCAGCTTACTAGGACAGGGCTACAATGAGCAGTTCTTC.

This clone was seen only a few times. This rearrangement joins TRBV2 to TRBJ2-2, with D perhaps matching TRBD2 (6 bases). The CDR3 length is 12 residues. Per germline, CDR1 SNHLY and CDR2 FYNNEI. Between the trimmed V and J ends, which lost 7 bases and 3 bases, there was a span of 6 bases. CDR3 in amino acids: CASTGDTGELFF. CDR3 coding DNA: TGTGCCAGCACGGGGGACACCGGGGAGCTGTTTTTT.

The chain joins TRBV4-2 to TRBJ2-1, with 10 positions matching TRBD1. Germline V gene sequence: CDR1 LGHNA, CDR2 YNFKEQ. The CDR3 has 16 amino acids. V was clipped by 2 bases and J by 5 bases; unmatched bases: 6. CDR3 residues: CASSQPRQGAHNEQFF. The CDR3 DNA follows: TGTGCCAGCAGCCAACCCAGACAGGGGGCTCACAATGAGCAGTTCTTC.

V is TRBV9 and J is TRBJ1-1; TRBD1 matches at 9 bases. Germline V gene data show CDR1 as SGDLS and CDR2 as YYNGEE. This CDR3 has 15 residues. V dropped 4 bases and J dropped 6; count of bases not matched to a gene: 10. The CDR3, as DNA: TGTGCCAGCAGCTCCACCGGGACAGGGCGTCCTGAAGCTTTCTTT. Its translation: CASSSTGTGRPEAFF.

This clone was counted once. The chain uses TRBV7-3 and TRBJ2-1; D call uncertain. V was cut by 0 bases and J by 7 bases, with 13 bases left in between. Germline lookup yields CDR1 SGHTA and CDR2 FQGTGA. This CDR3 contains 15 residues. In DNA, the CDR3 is TGTGCCAGCAGCTTAACTCTAGAACCGGTGAATGAGCAGTTCTTC. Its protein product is CASSLTLEPVNEQFF.

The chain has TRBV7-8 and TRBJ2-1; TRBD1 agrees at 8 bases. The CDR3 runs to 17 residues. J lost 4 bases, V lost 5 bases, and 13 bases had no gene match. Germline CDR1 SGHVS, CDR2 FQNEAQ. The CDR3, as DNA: TGTGCCAGCAGCCCGTCCACGGAACAGGGGGTGTACAATGAGCAGTTCTTC. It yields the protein CASSPSTEQGVYNEQFF.

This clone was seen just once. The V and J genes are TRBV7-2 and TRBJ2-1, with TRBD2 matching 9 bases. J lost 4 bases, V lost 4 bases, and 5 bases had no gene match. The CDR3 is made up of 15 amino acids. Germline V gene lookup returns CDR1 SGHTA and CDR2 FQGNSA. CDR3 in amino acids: CASSSGTSSYNEQFF. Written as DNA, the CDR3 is TGTGCCAGCAGCTCTGGGACTAGCAGTTACAATGAGCAGTTCTTC.